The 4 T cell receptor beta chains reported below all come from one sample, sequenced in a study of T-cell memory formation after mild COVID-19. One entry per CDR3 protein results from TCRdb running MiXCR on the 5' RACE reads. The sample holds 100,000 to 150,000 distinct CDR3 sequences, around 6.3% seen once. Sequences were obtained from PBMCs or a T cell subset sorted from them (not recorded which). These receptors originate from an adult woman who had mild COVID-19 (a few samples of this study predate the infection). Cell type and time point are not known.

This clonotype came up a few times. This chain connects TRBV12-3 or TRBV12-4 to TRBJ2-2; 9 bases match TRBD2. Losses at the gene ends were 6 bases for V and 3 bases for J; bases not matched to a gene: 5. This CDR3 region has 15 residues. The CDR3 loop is CASRTSGRYTGELFF. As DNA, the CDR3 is TGTGCCAGCAGGACCAGCGGGAGGTACACCGGGGAGCTGTTTTTT.

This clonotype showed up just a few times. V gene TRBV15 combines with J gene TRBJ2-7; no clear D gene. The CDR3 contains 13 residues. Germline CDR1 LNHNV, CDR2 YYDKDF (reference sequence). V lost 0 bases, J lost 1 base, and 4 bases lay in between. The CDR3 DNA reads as TGTGCCACCAGCAGAGATATTTCCTACGAGCAGTACTTC. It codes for CATSRDISYEQYF.

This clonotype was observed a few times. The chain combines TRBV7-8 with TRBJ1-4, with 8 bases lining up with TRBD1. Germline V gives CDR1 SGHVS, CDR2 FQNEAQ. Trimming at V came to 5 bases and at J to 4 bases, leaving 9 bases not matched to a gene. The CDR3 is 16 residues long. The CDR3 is CASSENRQGINEKLFF. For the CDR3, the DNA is TGTGCCAGCAGCGAGAATCGACAGGGGATTAATGAAAAACTGTTTTTT. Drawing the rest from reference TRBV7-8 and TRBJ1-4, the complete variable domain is GAGVSQSPRYKVAKRGQDVALRCDPISGHVSLFWYQQALGQGPEFLTYFQNEAQLDKSGLPSDRFFAERPEGSVSTLKIQRTQQEDSAVYLCASSENRQGINEKLFFGSGTQLSVL.

The CDR3 loop reads CASSLAGTPNYGYTF. The CDR3 DNA reads TGTGCCAGCAGCTTGGCCGGGACACCTAACTATGGCTACACCTTC. J is TRBJ1-2 and V is TRBV7-2; D may be TRBD1 (6 bases). CDR1 SGHTA and CDR2 FQGNSA come from the germline V gene. This CDR3 comprises 15 residues. V was trimmed by 3 bases and J by 0 bases, leaving 11 bases between them.